The 8 T cell receptor beta chains below were found in one sample sequenced in a study of beta chain features in type 1 diabetes. General observations from the study: People with Type 1 diabetes carried modestly yet significantly shorter TCRB CDR3s in all four CD4+ subsets.

Their antigens remain unidentified. As every portion of the isolated RNA was reverse transcribed, the sequencing read expressed TCRB transcripts. The table came from immunoSEQ multiplex PCR; TCRdb's copy has only in-frame clones and leaves some out. The table includes a few hundred thousand clones, 15% detected once. Specimen: naive CD4+ T cells from blood. These receptors all stem from a man between 18 and 29 years old with type 1 diabetes.

This chain links TRBV5-1 with TRBJ2-7, with D tentatively TRBD2 (5 bases). CDR1 and CDR2 from the germline V gene are SGHRS and YFSETQ. The V end was cut by 7 bases, the J end by 3 bases, with 11 bases between. CDR3 length: 12 residues. The CDR3 spells CASSDWSYEQYF. The CDR3 coding sequence is TGCGCCAGCTCGGACTGGAGCTACGAGCAGTACTTC.

This chain links TRBV29-1 with TRBJ2-3; 11 bases are a match to TRBD2. CDR3 length equals 16 residues. Germline values: CDR1 SQVTM, CDR2 ANQGSEA. Trimming removed 7 bases from V and 5 bases from J; junction bases left unmatched: 14. The CDR3: CSAKKGLAGGLDTQYF. The CDR3 bases are TGCAGCGCCAAAAAGGGATTAGCGGGGGGGTTAGATACGCAGTATTTT.

This chain connects TRBV6-4 to TRBJ2-5; TRBD1 agrees at 8 bases. CDR1 MRHNA and CDR2 SNTAGT come from the germline V gene. V was clipped by 8 bases and J by 4 bases; unmatched bases: 3. The CDR3 sequence is 12 residues long. The CDR3 coding sequence is TGTGCCAGCCAGACAGGGGTAGAGACCCAGTACTTC. Protein sequence: CASQTGVETQYF.

This clone has just a few counts. The rearrangement links TRBV4-3 to TRBJ2-2, with a weak D call TRBD2 (5 bases). Germline CDR1 LGHNA, CDR2 YSLEER. The CDR3 consists of 19 residues. The V end was cut by 0 bases, the J end by 4 bases, with 21 bases between. In DNA form, the CDR3 reads TGCGCCAGCAGCCAAGATGTCCTCGTCTCGGGGTTCGGCACCGGGGAGCTGTTTTTT. Translating it yields CASSQDVLVSGFGTGELFF.

The gene calls are TRBV7-9 and TRBJ2-2; tentative D call: TRBD1 (5 bases). Trimming shortened V by 9 bases and J by 7 bases, and 9 bases separated the two germline ends. The CDR3 extends over 11 amino acids. Germline lookup yields CDR1 SEHNR and CDR2 FQNEAQ (reference sequence). The CDR3 sequence: CARGHVGELFF. DNA of the CDR3: TGTGCCAGGGGGCATGTCGGGGAGCTGTTTTTT.

The rearrangement links TRBV30 to TRBJ1-1; D remains ambiguous. Trimming stripped 2 bases from V and 5 bases from J, with 12 bases between. In germline, CDR1 is GTSNPN, CDR2 SVGIG (reference sequence). CDR3 length: 13 amino acids. CDR3 sequence reads: CAWSMGQTTEAFF. CDR3 coding DNA: TGTGCCTGGAGTATGGGCCAGACGACTGAAGCTTTCTTT.

Details on this clone: The sample contains more than one DNA sequence encoding this CDR3. The rearrangement uses TRBV30 and TRBJ2-3, with D perhaps TRBD2 (5 bases). CDR3 size: 13 residues. Between the trimmed V and J ends, which lost 3 bases and 0 bases, there was a span of 7 bases. Germline lookup yields CDR1 GTSNPN and CDR2 SVGIG (reference sequence). CDR3 loop: CAWSRGSTDTQYF. As DNA, the CDR3 is TGTGCCTGGAGCCGCGGGAGCACAGATACGCAGTATTTT.

This clone was recorded once. The chain has TRBV2 and TRBJ2-1; 12 nucleotides agree with TRBD2. Germline CDR1 is SNHLY and CDR2 is FYNNEI. The CDR3 loop spans 15 amino acids. The V gene end was trimmed by 5 bases and the J gene end by 4 bases; junction bases not matched to a gene: 3. Written as DNA, the CDR3 is TGTGCCAGCAGTTGGACTAGCGGGAATTACAATGAGCAGTTCTTC. Translated, it gives CASSWTSGNYNEQFF.